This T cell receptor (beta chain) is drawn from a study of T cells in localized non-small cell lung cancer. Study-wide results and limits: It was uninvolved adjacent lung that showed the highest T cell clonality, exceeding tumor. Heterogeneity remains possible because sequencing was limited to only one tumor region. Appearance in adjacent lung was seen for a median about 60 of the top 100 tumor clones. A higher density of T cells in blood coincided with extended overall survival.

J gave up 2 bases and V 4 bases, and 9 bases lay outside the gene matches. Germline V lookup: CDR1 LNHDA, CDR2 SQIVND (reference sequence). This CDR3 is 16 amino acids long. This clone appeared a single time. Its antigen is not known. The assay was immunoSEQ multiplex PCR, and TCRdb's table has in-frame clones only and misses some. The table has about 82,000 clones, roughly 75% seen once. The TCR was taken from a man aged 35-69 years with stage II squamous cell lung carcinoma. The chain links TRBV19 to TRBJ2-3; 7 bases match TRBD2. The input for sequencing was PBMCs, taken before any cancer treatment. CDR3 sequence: CASSTSSGVNTDTQYF. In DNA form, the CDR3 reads TGTGCCAGTAGTACCTCTAGCGGAGTAAACACAGATACGCAGTATTTT.